This TCR beta chain was documented in a study of T cells in localized non-small cell lung cancer. Findings and limits, study-wide: A raised T cell density in blood coincided with lengthier overall survival.

As concerns this clone: Its antigen remains unidentified.

Sequenced by immunoSEQ multiplex PCR; TCRdb stores in-frame clones only, minus some. The repertoire has 59,000 or so clones, approximately 90% of them found once; the top ten carry just under 20%. The TCR comes from a man between 35 and 75 years old with stage I lung adenocarcinoma. Sequenced here: peripheral blood, sampled before any cancer treatment.

The CDR3 reads CAGKRINNEQFF. For the CDR3, the DNA is TGTGCGGGGAAGCGCATAAACAATGAGCAGTTCTTC. The V and J genes are TRBV2 and TRBJ2-1; D uncertain. Germline V CDR1 and CDR2: SNHLY, FYNNEI. The CDR3 loop spans 12 amino acids.